This is a list of T cell receptor beta chains from one sample in a study of naive CD8 T cells in extremely preterm neonates. Profiled with immunoSEQ multiplex PCR; TCRdb holds only in-frame clones, not every one. The sample holds roughly 7,900 clones, around 98% seen once. Sequencing was carried out using naive CD8+ T cells from cord blood. The receptors stem from a newborn in good health. The CDR3 runs from the conserved cysteine through the conserved F or W. A D gene is named only where the DNA matches it firmly. Clone size is not always given. Where it is, it says once, few, many or a class for expanded clones.

clone size: -
V gene: TRBV10-2
J gene: TRBJ1-2
D gene: -
CDR3 protein: CASSDAANYGYTF

clone size: -
V gene: TRBV11-2
J gene: TRBJ1-1
D gene: -
CDR3 protein: CASSPGWGGMNTEAFF

clone size: -
V gene: TRBV19
J gene: TRBJ2-1
D gene: -
CDR3 protein: CASSTGSAYNEQFF

clone size: -
V gene: TRBV18
J gene: TRBJ2-2
D gene: -
CDR3 protein: CASSPSSGSSGELFF

clone size: -
V gene: TRBV5-4
J gene: TRBJ2-5
D gene: -
CDR3 protein: CASSWAPEWGEETQYF

clone size: once
V gene: TRBV11-2
J gene: -
D gene: TRBD2
CDR3 protein: CASSSGGAAEQYF

clone size: -
V gene: TRBV29-1
J gene: TRBJ2-7
D gene: TRBD1
CDR3 protein: CSVALTGGAEQYF

clone size: -
V gene: TRBV4-3
J gene: TRBJ1-1
D gene: -
CDR3 protein: CASSQGQNTEAFF

clone size: -
V gene: TRBV4-1
J gene: TRBJ2-3
D gene: TRBD2
CDR3 protein: CASSQDPSGGVTDTQYF

clone size: -
V gene: TRBV4-2
J gene: TRBJ1-1
D gene: TRBD1
CDR3 protein: CASTPKTGKNTEAFF

clone size: -
V gene: TRBV4-1
J gene: TRBJ2-7
D gene: TRBD1
CDR3 protein: CASSRQGSSYEQYF

clone size: few
V gene: TRBV4-3
J gene: TRBJ1-2
D gene: TRBD1
CDR3 protein: CASSQDWGQGYGYTF

clone size: once
V gene: TRBV5-6
J gene: TRBJ2-5
D gene: -
CDR3 protein: CASSVGILLVGEQYF

clone size: -
V gene: TRBV4-2
J gene: TRBJ1-1
D gene: -
CDR3 protein: CASSQDRGTEAFF

clone size: -
V gene: TRBV5-6
J gene: TRBJ2-5
D gene: TRBD2
CDR3 protein: CASSWRTSGQETQYF

clone size: -
V gene: TRBV19
J gene: TRBJ1-1
D gene: -
CDR3 protein: CASSVWGDSNTEAFF

clone size: -
V gene: TRBV7-6
J gene: TRBJ1-2
D gene: TRBD1
CDR3 protein: CASSLRDRGDGYTF

clone size: -
V gene: TRBV2
J gene: TRBJ2-7
D gene: -
CDR3 protein: CASSDGGAYEQYF

clone size: -
V gene: TRBV7-9
J gene: TRBJ1-4
D gene: TRBD1
CDR3 protein: CASSLRDRESEKLFF

clone size: -
V gene: TRBV9
J gene: TRBJ2-7
D gene: -
CDR3 protein: CASSVGQNYEQYF

clone size: -
V gene: TRBV28
J gene: TRBJ2-7
D gene: -
CDR3 protein: CASSLLGGFSYEQYF

clone size: -
V gene: TRBV5-1
J gene: TRBJ2-1
D gene: TRBD2
CDR3 protein: CASSLVGGGPYNEQFF

clone size: -
V gene: TRBV7-9
J gene: -
D gene: TRBD1
CDR3 protein: CASSLGTGPYEQYF

clone size: -
V gene: TRBV11-2
J gene: TRBJ2-7
D gene: -
CDR3 protein: CASSLESQGDEQYF